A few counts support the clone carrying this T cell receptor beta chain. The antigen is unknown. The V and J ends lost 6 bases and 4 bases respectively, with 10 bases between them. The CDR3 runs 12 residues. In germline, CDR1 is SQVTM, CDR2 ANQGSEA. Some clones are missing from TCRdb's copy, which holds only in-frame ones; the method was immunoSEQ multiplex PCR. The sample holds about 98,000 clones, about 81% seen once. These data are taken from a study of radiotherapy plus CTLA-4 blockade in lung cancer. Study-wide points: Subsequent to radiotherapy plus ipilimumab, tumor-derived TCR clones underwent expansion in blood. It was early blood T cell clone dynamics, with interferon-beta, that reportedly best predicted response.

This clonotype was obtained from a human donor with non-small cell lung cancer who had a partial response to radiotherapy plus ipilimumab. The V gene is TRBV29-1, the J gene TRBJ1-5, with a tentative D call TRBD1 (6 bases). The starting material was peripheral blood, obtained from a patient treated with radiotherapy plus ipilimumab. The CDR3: CSVGQRNQPQHF. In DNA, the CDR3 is TGCAGCGTCGGACAGCGTAATCAGCCCCAGCATTTT.